This T cell receptor beta chain was sequenced during a study of blood T cell repertoires in COVID-19. The wider study: Nucleic acid was either cDNA or gDNA, and it came from T cells, B-cell-depleted T cells, or PBMCs.

In the original analysis: Scientists estimated how many nucleated cells there were by amplifying reference gene primers. Libraries were prepared by immunoSEQ multiplex PCR; TCRdb keeps only in-frame clonotypes and omits some of them. V and J calls and clone size are copied from that table; D and trimming were computed from the DNA. The repertoire consists of about 170,000 clones, with roughly 84% occurring once and the leading ten covering roughly a tenth. Germline V lookup: CDR1 LGHDT, CDR2 YNNKEL (reference sequence). This CDR3 is 15 amino acids long. Trimming stripped 4 bases from V and 0 bases from J, with 9 bases between.

The gene calls are TRBV3-1 (or the pseudogene TRBV3-2) and TRBJ1-4; D possibly corresponds to TRBD1 (6 bases). The source material was peripheral blood. The source is a woman older than 75 with active or convalescent COVID-19. The CDR3 reads CASSLRTATNEKLFF. DNA of the CDR3: TGTGCCAGCAGCCTTCGGACAGCAACTAATGAAAAACTGTTTTTT.